The following is a T cell receptor beta chain sequence with its context. Sequenced by immunoSEQ multiplex PCR; TCRdb stores in-frame clones only, minus some. The data show over 250,000 clones, about nine tenths seen once. The sample belongs to a study of blood T cell repertoires in COVID-19. Overall study: Nucleic acid was either cDNA or gDNA, and it came from T cells, B-cell-depleted T cells, or PBMCs.

CDR3 length: 15 amino acids. Germline CDR1 and CDR2: LGHDT and YNNKEL (reference sequence). V lost 1 base to trimming and J lost 5 bases; unmatched junction nucleotides: 4. The V gene is TRBV3-1 (or the pseudogene TRBV3-2), the J gene TRBJ1-1; 10 nucleotides match TRBD1. The sequence came from a man aged 50 or older with acute or convalescent COVID-19. The sequenced material came from peripheral blood. The CDR3: CASSQGQGAGTEAFF. CDR3 nucleotide sequence: TGTGCCAGCAGCCAAGGACAGGGGGCGGGTACTGAAGCTTTCTTT.